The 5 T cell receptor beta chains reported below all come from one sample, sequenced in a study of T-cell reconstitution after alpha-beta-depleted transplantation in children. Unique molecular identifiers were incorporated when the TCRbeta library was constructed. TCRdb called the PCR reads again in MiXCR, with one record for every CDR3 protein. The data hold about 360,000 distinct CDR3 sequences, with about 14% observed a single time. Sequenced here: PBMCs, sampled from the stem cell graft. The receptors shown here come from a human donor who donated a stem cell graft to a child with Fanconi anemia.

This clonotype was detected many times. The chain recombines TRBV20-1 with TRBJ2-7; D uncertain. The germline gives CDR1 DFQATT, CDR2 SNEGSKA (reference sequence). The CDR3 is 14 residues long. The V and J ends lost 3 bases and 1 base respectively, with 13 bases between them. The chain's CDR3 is CSASAGFGSYEQYV. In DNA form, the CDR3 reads TGCAGTGCTAGTGCAGGATTTGGGTCCTACGAGCAGTACGTC.

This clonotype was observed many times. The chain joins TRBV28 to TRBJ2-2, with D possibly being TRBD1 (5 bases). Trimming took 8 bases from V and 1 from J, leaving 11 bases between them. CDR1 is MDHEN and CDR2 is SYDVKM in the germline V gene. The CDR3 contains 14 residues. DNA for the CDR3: TGTGCCAGCTTTGACAGCCTGAACACCGGGGAGCTGTTTTTT. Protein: CASFDSLNTGELFF.

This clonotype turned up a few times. The CDR3 protein is CASSHSGGKGNEQFF. The CDR3 region has the DNA TGTGCCAGCAGTCATAGCGGGGGGAAGGGCAATGAGCAGTTCTTC. The V gene is TRBV6-1, the J gene TRBJ2-1; TRBD2 matches at 10 bases. There are 15 residues in the CDR3. The V gene end was trimmed by 5 bases and the J gene end by 6 bases; junction bases not matched to a gene: 7. Germline-derived CDR1 and CDR2 are MNHNS and SASEGT.

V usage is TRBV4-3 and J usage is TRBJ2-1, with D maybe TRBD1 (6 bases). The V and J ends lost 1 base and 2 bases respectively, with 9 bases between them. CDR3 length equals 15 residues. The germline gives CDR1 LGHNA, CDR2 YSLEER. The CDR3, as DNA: TGCGCCAGCAGCCAAGGTCAGGGGACCTACAATGAGCAGTTCTTC. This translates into CASSQGQGTYNEQFF.

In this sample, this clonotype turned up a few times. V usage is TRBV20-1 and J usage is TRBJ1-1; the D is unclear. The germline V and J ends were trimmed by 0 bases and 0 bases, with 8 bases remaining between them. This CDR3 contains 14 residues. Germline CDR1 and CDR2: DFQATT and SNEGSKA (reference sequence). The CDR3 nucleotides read TGCAGTGCTAGAGATCTCTATGTGAACACTGAAGCTTTCTTT. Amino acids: CSARDLYVNTEAFF.